The clone carrying this T cell receptor beta chain was seen more than once but under ten times. Its target is not known. The CDR3 is 16 residues long. The V end was cut by 1 base, the J end by 7 bases, with 17 bases between. Germline V gene data show CDR1 as MDHEN and CDR2 as SYDVKM. This sample was included in a study of early T cells in non-severe SARS-CoV-2 infection. About the research overall: Sequencing of unsorted whole blood was done on bulk RNA, leaving chains unpaired. Study-wide results and caveats: Private and CD4 specificities were missed by VDJdb matching, skewed to anti-spike CD8.

Attached unique molecular identifiers marked individual cDNA molecules. TCRdb reanalysed the 5' RACE reads using MiXCR and keeps one entry per CDR3 protein. The sample consists of tens of thousands of distinct CDR3 sequences, under 15% of them appearing once. The TCR comes from an adult who was a healthcare worker with PCR-confirmed SARS-CoV-2 infection or an uninfected control (not recorded which). The specimen was whole blood. V is TRBV28 and J is TRBJ1-5, with D possibly matching TRBD1 (5 bases). CDR3 DNA: TGTGCCAGCAGTTTATCACCCGCTGGGAGGGGCCAGCCCCAGCATTTT. It yields the protein CASSLSPAGRGQPQHF.